This section outlines one T cell receptor beta chain sequence together with its context. Its target is not known. The source of the sample is a study of blood T cells in healthy people across ages. Study observations and caveats: Roughly linear age-related decline in beta diversity appeared, significant by age 40. Aged donors had fewer naive CD4+ cells and lower diversity than long-lived donors.

The use of a sample-barcoded 5' primer and a J-beta primer mix characterized a second PCR of roughly 7 to 11 cycles. TCRdb processed the 5' RACE reads anew with MiXCR; each CDR3 protein has one entry. This sample has about a million distinct CDR3 sequences, with around two fifths found just once. Germline V gene lookup returns CDR1 DFQATT and CDR2 SNEGSKA (reference sequence). This CDR3 has 15 residues. V shed 7 bases and J 2 bases; nucleotides not matched to a gene: 8. Sequencing used blood. The TCR was taken from a young man in good health. The rearrangement uses TRBV20-1 and TRBJ1-3; 10 bases fit TRBD1. The CDR3 DNA sequence: TGCAGTGGAATGTCTGGGACAGGGGCTGGAAACACCATATATTTT. This encodes CSGMSGTGAGNTIYF.